The 13 T cell receptor beta chains listed next were all sequenced from one sample in a study of blood T cells in healthy people across ages. Combining a sample-barcoded 5' primer with a J-beta primer mix, a second PCR ran for roughly 6 to 12 cycles. TCRdb recomputed calls from the 5' RACE reads with MiXCR, one row per CDR3 protein. The table lists over 1,300,000 distinct CDR3 sequences, 55% to 75% of them singletons. The specimen sequenced was blood. All receptors come from a man younger than 30 in good health.

This clonotype was counted a few times. The CDR3 spells CAISESAPQYEQYF. The CDR3 DNA follows: TGTGCCATCAGTGAGTCGGCGCCCCAATACGAGCAGTACTTC. J is TRBJ2-7 and V is TRBV10-3; D is unresolved. Germline V CDR1 and CDR2: ENHRY, SYGVKD. Trimming left V 0 bases short and J 4 bases short, with 10 bases between. This CDR3 spans 14 amino acids.

The gene calls are TRBV20-1 and TRBJ1-2; 7 bases are a match to TRBD1. This CDR3 is 13 amino acids long. Germline CDR1 reads DFQATT; CDR2 reads SNEGSKA (reference sequence). The CDR3 loop is CSAAQGGLYGYTF. CDR3 DNA sequence: TGCAGCGCGGCTCAGGGGGGGCTCTATGGCTACACCTTC.

The chain joins TRBV20-1 to TRBJ2-1, with D possibly being TRBD2 (7 bases). CDR1 and CDR2 (germline): DFQATT, SNEGSKA (reference sequence). V lost 0 bases and J lost 10, with 22 bases in between. The CDR3 is 16 amino acids. The DNA for the CDR3 is TGCAGTGCTAGAGATTTGCAGAGGGGGGCCGGGGGGGAGCAGTTCTTC. Translating it yields CSARDLQRGAGGEQFF.

CDR3 bases: TGTGCCAGCGCCCTATCGAAGTCCCGAGGGGAGACCCAGTACTTC. Amino acids: CASALSKSRGETQYF. The chain links TRBV27 to TRBJ2-5; D perhaps matches TRBD2 (5 bases). The germline V and J ends were trimmed by 8 bases and 5 bases, with 21 bases remaining between them. The germline CDR1 and CDR2 sequences are MNHEY and SMNVEV (reference sequence). The CDR3 extends over 15 amino acids.

This clonotype was recorded a few times. The chain uses TRBV4-2 and TRBJ2-7, with 7 bases matching TRBD1. CDR1 is LGHNA and CDR2 is YNFKEQ in the germline V gene. Trimming cost V 4 bases and J 2 bases; bases outside gene matches: 5. The CDR3 is 14 amino acids. Here the CDR3 DNA reads TGTGCCAGCAGCCCGGGACAGCTAGCCTACGAGCAGTACTTC. Protein: CASSPGQLAYEQYF.

The chain uses TRBV4-1 and TRBJ2-3; 10 bases line up with TRBD2. The CDR3 contains 18 residues. Trimming cost V 0 bases and J 3 bases; bases outside gene matches: 9. The germline V gene encodes CDR1 MGHRA and CDR2 YSYEKL. CDR3 loop: CASSQDRASGGLTDTQYF. The CDR3 DNA is TGCGCCAGCAGCCAAGATAGGGCTAGCGGGGGTTTAACAGATACGCAGTATTTT.

The V gene is TRBV10-3, the J gene TRBJ2-7, with a possible D match to TRBD2 (6 bases). The J call may be wrong; the DNA end is better matched by TRBJ2-4. The CDR3 loop spans 13 amino acids. Germline V gives CDR1 ENHRY, CDR2 SYGVKD. The CDR3 spells CAISPGLSSIQYF. CDR3 DNA: TGTGCCATCAGTCCGGGACTTTCAAGCATTCAGTACTTC.

This chain connects TRBV6-2 or TRBV6-3 to TRBJ2-7; no clear D. The end of the DNA fits TRBJ2-4 better, so the J call may be wrong. The CDR3 is 17 amino acids. Germline V gene sequence: CDR1 MNHEY, CDR2 SVGEGT. CDR3 residues: CASSLETDLLAKNIQYF. The CDR3 bases are TGTGCCAGCAGTCTCGAGACCGATCTTCTAGCCAAAAACATTCAGTACTTC.

This chain joins TRBV20-1 and TRBJ2-1; D gene unclear. Germline CDR1 is DFQATT and CDR2 is SNEGSKA (reference sequence). V was cut by 6 bases and J by 7 bases, with 19 bases left in between. CDR3 length equals 14 residues. The CDR3 nucleotides read TGCAGTGCGAGTAAGGGTTTCCCCGGGAATGAGCAGTTCTTC. This gives the protein CSASKGFPGNEQFF.

The chain joins TRBV4-1 to TRBJ2-7; perhaps D is TRBD1 or TRBD2 (6 bases each). The end of the DNA aligns better with TRBJ2-4, so the J call may be wrong. Germline V gene lookup returns CDR1 MGHRA and CDR2 YSYEKL. There are 14 residues in the CDR3. This CDR3 is CASSQRGALGIQYF. The CDR3 bases are TGCGCCAGCAGCCAAAGGGGGGCTTTGGGCATTCAGTACTTC.

This clonotype was seen only once. V and J are TRBV9 and TRBJ2-1; 8 bases fit TRBD1. The J call could be wrong; TRBJ2-7 is a better fit for the DNA end. The CDR3 sequence is 16 residues long. Germline V gives CDR1 SGDLS, CDR2 YYNGEE. CDR3 sequence (DNA): TGTGCCAGCAGCCCTATGTCGACAGGGGCCTACAATGAGCAGTACTTC. Translating gives CASSPMSTGAYNEQYF.

The chain couples TRBV10-1 to TRBJ1-2; D is unclear. Deletions cut 2 bases from V and 4 bases from J, with 8 bases between. This CDR3 is built from 13 residues. Germline V CDR1 and CDR2: WNHNN, SYGVQD (reference sequence). The CDR3 is CASSEDPGYGYTF. The CDR3 DNA reads TGCGCCAGCAGTGAGGACCCCGGCTATGGCTACACCTTC.

CDR3 sequence (DNA): TGTGCCTGGAGACCTGACACCTACACAGATACGCAGTATTTT. This encodes CAWRPDTYTDTQYF. The gene calls are TRBV30 and TRBJ2-3, with unresolved D. This CDR3 comprises 14 residues. Germline assignment: CDR1 GTSNPN and CDR2 SVGIG (reference sequence). V shed 3 bases and J shed 2 bases, with 12 bases lying between them.